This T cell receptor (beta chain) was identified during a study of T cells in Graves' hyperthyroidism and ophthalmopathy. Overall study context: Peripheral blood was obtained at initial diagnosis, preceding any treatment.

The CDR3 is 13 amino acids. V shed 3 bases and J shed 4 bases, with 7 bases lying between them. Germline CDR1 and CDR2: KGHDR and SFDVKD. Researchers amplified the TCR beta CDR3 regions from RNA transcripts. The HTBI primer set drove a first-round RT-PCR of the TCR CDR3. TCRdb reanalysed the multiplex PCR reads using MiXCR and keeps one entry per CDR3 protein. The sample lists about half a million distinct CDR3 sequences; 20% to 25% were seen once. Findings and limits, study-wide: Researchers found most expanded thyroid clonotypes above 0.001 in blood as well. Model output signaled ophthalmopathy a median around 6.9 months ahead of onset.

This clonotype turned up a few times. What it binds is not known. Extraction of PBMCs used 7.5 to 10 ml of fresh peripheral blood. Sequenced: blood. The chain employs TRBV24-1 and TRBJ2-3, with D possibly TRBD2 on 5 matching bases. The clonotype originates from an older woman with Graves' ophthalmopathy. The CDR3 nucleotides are TGTGCCACCAGTGATGGAGCGGCAGATACGCAGTATTTT. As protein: CATSDGAADTQYF.